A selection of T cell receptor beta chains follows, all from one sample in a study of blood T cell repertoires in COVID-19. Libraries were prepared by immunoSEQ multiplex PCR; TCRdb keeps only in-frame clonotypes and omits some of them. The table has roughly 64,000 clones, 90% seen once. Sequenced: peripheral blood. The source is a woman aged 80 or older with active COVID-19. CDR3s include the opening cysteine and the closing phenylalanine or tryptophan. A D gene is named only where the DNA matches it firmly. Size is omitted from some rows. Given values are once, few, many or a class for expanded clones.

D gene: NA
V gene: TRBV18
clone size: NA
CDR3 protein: CASSPERKETQYF

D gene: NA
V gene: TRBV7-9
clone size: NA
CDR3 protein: CASSLSLAENTGELFF

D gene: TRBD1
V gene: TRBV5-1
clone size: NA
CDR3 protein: CASSERTGGGNTEAFF

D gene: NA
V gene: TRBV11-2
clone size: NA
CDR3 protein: CASSLEAWTQYF

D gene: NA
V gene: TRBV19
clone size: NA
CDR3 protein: CASSIDSRKGNIQYF

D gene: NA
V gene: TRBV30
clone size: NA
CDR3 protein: CAWSSLGSGLFF

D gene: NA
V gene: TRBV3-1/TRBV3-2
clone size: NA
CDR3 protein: CASSQVVTGELFF

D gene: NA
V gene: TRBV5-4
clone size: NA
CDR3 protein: CASSLGVTGNPQETQYF

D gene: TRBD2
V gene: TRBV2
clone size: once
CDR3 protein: CASRRLAGATGELFF

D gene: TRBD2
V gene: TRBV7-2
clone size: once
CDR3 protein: CASSTGLAGNEQFF

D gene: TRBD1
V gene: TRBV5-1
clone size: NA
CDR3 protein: CASSAGQGSNEQFF

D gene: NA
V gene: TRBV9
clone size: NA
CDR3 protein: CASSVSGHNQPQHF

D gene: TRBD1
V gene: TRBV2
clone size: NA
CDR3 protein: CASSESSGQGGGELFF

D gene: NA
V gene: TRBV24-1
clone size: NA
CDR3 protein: CATSDQGHQDTQYF

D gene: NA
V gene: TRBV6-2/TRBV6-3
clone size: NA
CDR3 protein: CASSGRGRQATDTQYF

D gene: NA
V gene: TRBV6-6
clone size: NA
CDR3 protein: CASGPLGGGGQFF

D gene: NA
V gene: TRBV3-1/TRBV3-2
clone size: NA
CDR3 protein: CASSQGARTNTEAFF

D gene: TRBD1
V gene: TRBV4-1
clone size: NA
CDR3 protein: CASSQEGGGWRSNQPQHF

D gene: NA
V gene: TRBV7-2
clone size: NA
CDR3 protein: CASSQGQTGYGYTF

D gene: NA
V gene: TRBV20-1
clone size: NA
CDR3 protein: CSARGGSEAFF

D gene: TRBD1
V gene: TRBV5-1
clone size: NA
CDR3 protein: CASSLGTGVAYEQYF

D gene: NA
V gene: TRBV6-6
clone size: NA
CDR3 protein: CASSYPVSGGTEAFF

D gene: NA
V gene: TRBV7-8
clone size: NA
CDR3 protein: CASSLEQASSYNSPLHF

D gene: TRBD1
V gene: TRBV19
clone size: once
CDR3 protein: CASSILDRGRIQPQHF

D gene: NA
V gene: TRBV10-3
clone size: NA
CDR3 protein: CAISESLANSFYEQYF

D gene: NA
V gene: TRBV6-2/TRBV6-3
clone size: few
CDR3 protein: CASSGPGFSNQPQHF